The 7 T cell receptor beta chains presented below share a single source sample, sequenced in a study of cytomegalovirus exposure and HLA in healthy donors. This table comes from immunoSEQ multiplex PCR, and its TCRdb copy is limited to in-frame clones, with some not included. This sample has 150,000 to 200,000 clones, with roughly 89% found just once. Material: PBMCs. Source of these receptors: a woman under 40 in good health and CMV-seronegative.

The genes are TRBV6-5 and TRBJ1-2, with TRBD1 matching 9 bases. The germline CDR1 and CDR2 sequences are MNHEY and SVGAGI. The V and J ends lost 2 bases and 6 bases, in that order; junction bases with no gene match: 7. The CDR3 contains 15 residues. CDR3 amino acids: CASSYLGDRVNGYTF. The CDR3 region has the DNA TGTGCCAGCAGTTACCTCGGGGACAGGGTGAATGGCTACACCTTC.

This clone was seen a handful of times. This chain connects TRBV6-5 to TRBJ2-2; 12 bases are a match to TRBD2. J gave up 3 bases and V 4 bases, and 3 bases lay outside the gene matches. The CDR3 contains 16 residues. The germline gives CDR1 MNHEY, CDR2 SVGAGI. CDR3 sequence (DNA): TGTGCCAGCAGTTCTCCTAGCGGGGGGGACACCGGGGAGCTGTTTTTT. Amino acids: CASSSPSGGDTGELFF.

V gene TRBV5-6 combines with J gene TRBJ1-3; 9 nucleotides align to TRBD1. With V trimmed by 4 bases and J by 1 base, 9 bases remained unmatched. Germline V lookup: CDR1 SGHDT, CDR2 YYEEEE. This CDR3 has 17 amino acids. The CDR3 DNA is TGTGCCAGCAGCGTGAACAGGGGGCAGGGGTCTGGAAACACCATATATTTT. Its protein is CASSVNRGQGSGNTIYF.

CDR3 bases: TGTGCCAGCAGCGCTTCGGTGGGACAAAATAATTCACCCCTCCACTTT. This translates into CASSASVGQNNSPLHF. V is TRBV5-4 and J is TRBJ1-6, with D possibly being TRBD1 (6 bases). The ends were cut back, 4 bases at V and 5 bases at J, with 16 bases in the middle. The germline gives CDR1 SGHNT, CDR2 YYREEE (reference sequence). The CDR3 totals 16 residues.

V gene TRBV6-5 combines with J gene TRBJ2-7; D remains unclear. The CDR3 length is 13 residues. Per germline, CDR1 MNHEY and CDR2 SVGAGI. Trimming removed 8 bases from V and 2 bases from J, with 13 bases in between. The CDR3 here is CASLLQSPYEQYF. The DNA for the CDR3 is TGTGCCAGCCTCCTACAGTCCCCCTACGAGCAGTACTTC.

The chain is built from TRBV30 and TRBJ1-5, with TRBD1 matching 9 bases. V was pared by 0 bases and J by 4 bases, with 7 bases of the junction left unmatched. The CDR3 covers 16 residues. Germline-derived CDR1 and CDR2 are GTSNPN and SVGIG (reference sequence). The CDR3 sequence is CAWSVGQGTTNQPQHF. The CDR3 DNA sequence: TGTGCCTGGAGTGTCGGACAGGGGACTACAAATCAGCCCCAGCATTTT.

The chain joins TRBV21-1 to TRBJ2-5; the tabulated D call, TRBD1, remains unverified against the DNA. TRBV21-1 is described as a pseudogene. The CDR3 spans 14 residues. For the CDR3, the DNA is TGTGCCAGCAGCAAAGAACAGGTGGGAGAGACCCAGTACTTC. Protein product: CASSKEQVGETQYF.